This T cell receptor (beta chain) appears in the sequencing data of a study of PD-1 blockade in mismatch repair-deficient tumors. Broader study findings: After pembrolizumab, tumor-resident clones rose rapidly, then generally contracted before radiologic responses.

The count of this clone is one. Antigen specificity is unknown. Generated by immunoSEQ multiplex PCR, the TCRdb table keeps only in-frame clones and is missing some. Here the sample spans about 110,000 clones, approximately 80% being singletons. Germline assignment: CDR1 SEHNR and CDR2 FQNEAQ (reference sequence). Losses at the gene ends were 1 base for V and 9 bases for J; bases not matched to a gene: 8. This CDR3 has 15 residues. TCR sequencing covered a few patients who responded to pembrolizumab. The receptor was derived from an adult with mismatch repair-deficient cancer. The sample in question was peripheral blood, obtained approximately 14 months after starting pembrolizumab. The chain has TRBV7-9 and TRBJ2-1; TRBD2 matches 8 bases. In DNA, the CDR3 is TGTGCCAGCAGCTTAGGCGGGGTAGCGGGGACTGAGCAGTTCTTC. Residues: CASSLGGVAGTEQFF.